The clone carrying this TCR beta chain is labeled medium-sized. Antigen unknown. The data are from a study of early T cells in non-severe SARS-CoV-2 infection. For the study at large: Sequencing used unsorted whole-blood bulk RNA, so chains lack pairing. Whole-study results and caveats: Database matching using VDJdb favored anti-spike CD8 responses, with private and CD4 specificities left missing.

Germline V gene data show CDR1 as SGHNT and CDR2 as YENEEA. This CDR3 is 14 amino acids long. With V trimmed by 5 bases and J by 5 bases, 4 bases remained unmatched. Unique molecular identifiers tagged individual cDNA molecules. TCRdb used MiXCR to reprocess the 5' RACE reads, holding one entry per CDR3 protein. The data hold 11,000 or so distinct CDR3 sequences, with roughly 4.4% observed a single time. The genes are TRBV11-3 and TRBJ2-3, with 10 bases that match TRBD1. The source of this sequence is an adult who was a healthcare worker with PCR-confirmed SARS-CoV-2 infection or an uninfected control (not recorded which). The sample comprised whole blood. The CDR3 DNA reads TGTGCCAGCAGCCCGACAGGGGGCGGAGATACGCAGTATTTT. Residues: CASSPTGGGDTQYF.